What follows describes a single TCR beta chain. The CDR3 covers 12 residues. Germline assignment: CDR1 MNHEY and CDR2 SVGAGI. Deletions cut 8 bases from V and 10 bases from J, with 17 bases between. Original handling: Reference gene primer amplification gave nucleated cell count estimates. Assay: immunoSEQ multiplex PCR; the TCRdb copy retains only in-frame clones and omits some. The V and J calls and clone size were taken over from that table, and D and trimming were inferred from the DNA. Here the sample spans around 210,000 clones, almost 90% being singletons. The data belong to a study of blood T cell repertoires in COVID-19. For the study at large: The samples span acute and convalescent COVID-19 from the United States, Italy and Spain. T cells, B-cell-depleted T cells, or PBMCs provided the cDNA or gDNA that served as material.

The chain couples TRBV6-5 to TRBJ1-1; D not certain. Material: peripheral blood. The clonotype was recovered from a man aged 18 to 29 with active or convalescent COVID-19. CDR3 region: CASFPRGRGAFF. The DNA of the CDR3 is TGTGCCAGCTTCCCCCGAGGCAGAGGAGCTTTCTTT.